This T cell receptor beta chain was profiled in a study of blood T cell repertoires in COVID-19 (dated by TCRdb to 2018 to 2020). About the full investigation: The collaborator samples originated in the United States, Italy and Spain and spanned the acute and convalescent phases of COVID-19. The material from the prospective study consisted of cDNA or gDNA derived from T cells, B-cell-depleted T cells, or PBMCs. The dataset comprised deeply sampled blood TCRbeta repertoires from subjects exposed to, actively infected with, or recovered from COVID-19. The repertoires were released in a freely available public database meant as a resource for research on the immune response to SARS-CoV-2. Samples were obtained from the ongoing ImmuneRACE study (first 160 participants) and from about 1,300 subjects provided by 6 global collaborators. A de-identified subject ID, COVID-19 status, age in years and sex were almost always included in the sample metadata. Where available, HLA class I and class II types were taken from metadata supplied by the sample provider and were not determined by assay-based typing.

The junction carries 7 bases between V and J, which are trimmed by 6 bases and 2 bases respectively. CDR1 SNHLY and CDR2 FYNNEI were looked up in the germline V gene. The CDR3 numbers 12 residues from cysteine through phenylalanine. Only the CDR3 part of the read is kept: 36 bases, read in frame from the first base. TCRbeta CDR3 regions were amplified from genomic DNA by means of the immunoSEQ Assay, a bias-controlled multiplex PCR. The source study handled its data this way. The number of nucleated cells in each sample was estimated by amplification of reference gene primers within the assay. To quantify the absolute abundance of each unique TCRbeta CDR3 rearrangement, sequence reads were collapsed and filtered. For each sample, productive Simpson clonality was calculated as the square root of Simpson's diversity index over productive rearrangements. TCRdb stores this immuneACCESS table with in-frame sequences only. Part of the clones is absent; in the studies checked, under half of the shortfall reflects unresolved V genes, and no reason is known for the rest. The V and J calls and clone size come from that table; D and trimming were worked out from the DNA. A total of about 190,000 clones appear in this sample, 70% to 85% of them only once. The leading ten clones occupy 6.9% of the sample.

In Seattle, one collaborating source enrolled patients while the infection was active and tracked those patients longitudinally over the course of disease. The collaborating institutions used their own protocols to collect whole blood in K2EDTA tubes. Collaborator samples were shipped for TCRbeta analysis as frozen whole blood, isolated PBMCs, or DNA extracted from either sample type. Results and caveats for the whole study, not just this receptor: Clinical and demographic metadata were provided uncurated, with the amount varying by source and participant.

About this clone: No cognate antigen has been identified for it. No base qualities exist here, and no much larger clone lies one base off it.

In this chain, TRBV2 is recombined with TRBJ2-5; TRBD1 is a weak D gene call, 5 bases matching. Sequenced input: peripheral blood. This sequence was found in a man older than 75 with COVID-19, enrolled during active disease. The nucleotides read TGTGCCAGCAGACAGGAGCAAGAGACCCAGTACTTC. Translated, it reads CASRQEQETQYF.